This T cell receptor (beta chain) comes out of a study of beta chain features in type 1 diabetes. The investigators reverse transcribed all of the isolated RNA, so they sequenced expressed TCRB transcripts. Method: immunoSEQ multiplex PCR; TCRdb's copy keeps in-frame clones and lacks some. The sample holds just over 25,000 clones, about 45% seen once. This clone was seen more than once but under ten times. Its antigen is undetermined. Germline V gene lookup returns CDR1 KGHSH and CDR2 LQKENI. V was clipped by 2 bases and J by 2 bases, with 17 bases between them. CDR3 length: 17 residues. Study-wide results and caveats: The similarity of naive, central memory and Treg TCRB repertoires appeared greater among patients than among healthy donors. All four CD4+ subsets from Type 1 diabetes patients carried moderately but significantly shorter TCRB CDR3s. The VDJ junctions of type 1 diabetes patients carried fewer insertions and more deletions.

Material: stem cell memory CD4+ T cells from blood. This chain links TRBV18 with TRBJ2-3; possible D gene TRBD2, 5 bases. This clonotype was obtained from a man aged 25 to 40 with type 1 diabetes. CDR3 in amino acids: CASSPSRADLLTDTQYF. CDR3 nucleotides: TGTGCCAGCTCACCAAGTCGAGCGGACCTACTCACAGATACGCAGTATTTT.